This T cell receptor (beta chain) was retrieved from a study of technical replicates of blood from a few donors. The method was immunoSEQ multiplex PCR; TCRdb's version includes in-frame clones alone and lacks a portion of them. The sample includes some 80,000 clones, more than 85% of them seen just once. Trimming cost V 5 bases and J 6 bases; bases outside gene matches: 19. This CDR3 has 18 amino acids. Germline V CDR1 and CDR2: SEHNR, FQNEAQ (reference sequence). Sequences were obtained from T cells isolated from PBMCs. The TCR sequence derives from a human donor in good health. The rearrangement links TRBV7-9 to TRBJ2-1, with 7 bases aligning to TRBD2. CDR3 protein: CASSPRLLREKRGNEQFF. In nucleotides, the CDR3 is TGTGCCAGCAGCCCACGGTTATTGCGGGAGAAGCGTGGCAATGAGCAGTTCTTC.